This T cell receptor beta chain was profiled in a study of blood T cell repertoires in COVID-19. The data were produced by immunoSEQ multiplex PCR, yet TCRdb's version contains in-frame clones alone and is incomplete. The table shows 230,000 or so clones, with approximately 90% occurring only once. J was trimmed by 5 bases and V by 4 bases; bases with no gene match: 13. In germline, CDR1 is SGHAT, CDR2 FQNNGV. The CDR3 totals 16 residues. This TCR derives from a woman in her twenties or thirties who had recovered from COVID-19. This chain links TRBV11-2 with TRBJ2-5; 7 bases fit TRBD1. The sample was PBMCs or T cells enriched from blood (not recorded which). DNA of the CDR3: TGTGCCAGCAGCTCCACCCCGGGGACAGATGTTGAGACCCAGTACTTC. It encodes CASSSTPGTDVETQYF.